These 32 T cell receptor beta chains were sequenced from one sample in a study of T cell responses to AZD1222 COVID-19 vaccine. This table comes from immunoSEQ multiplex PCR, and its TCRdb copy is limited to in-frame clones, with some not included. The table includes under 200,000 clones, approximately 90% detected once. The input for sequencing was peripheral blood, taken 28 days after the second AZD1222 dose. The receptors were sampled from an adult who received the AZD1222 COVID-19 vaccine.

V usage is TRBV9 and J usage is TRBJ1-6; D remains unclear. CDR3 length: 17 amino acids. Trimming removed 0 bases at V and 0 bases at J, with 10 bases between. The V gene's germline CDR1 is SGDLS and CDR2 YYNGEE. CDR3 DNA sequence: TGTGCCAGCAGCGTAGGGATCGGGAGCTCCTATAATTCACCCCTCCACTTT. Its translation: CASSVGIGSSYNSPLHF.

This chain connects TRBV2 to TRBJ2-5; D is unclear. Trimming removed 3 bases at V and 0 bases at J, with 8 bases between. This CDR3 is built from 14 residues. CDR1 and CDR2 (germline): SNHLY, FYNNEI. The CDR3 nucleotides read TGTGCCAGCAGTGAGTCATGGAACCAAGAGACCCAGTACTTC. Protein product: CASSESWNQETQYF.

This clone was recorded once. The chain is built from TRBV15 and TRBJ1-4, with D perhaps TRBD1 (6 bases). The CDR3 contains 17 residues. V lost 1 base and J lost 4, with 16 bases in between. Germline values: CDR1 LNHNV, CDR2 YYDKDF (reference sequence). In DNA, the CDR3 is TGTGCCACCAGCAGAGTTAGGGGGGGCGCGTATAATGAAAAACTGTTTTTT. This translates into CATSRVRGGAYNEKLFF.

V is TRBV5-6 and J is TRBJ1-2; D might be TRBD1 (6 bases). Germline CDR1 reads SGHDT; CDR2 reads YYEEEE. Trimming pared 5 bases from V and 8 bases from J, leaving 19 bases between. This CDR3 has 14 residues. CDR3 residues: CASRIVDRTLGYTF. CDR3 coding DNA: TGTGCCAGCAGAATCGTGGACAGAACCCTAGGCTACACCTTC. Variable domain in full (rest from reference TRBV5-6 and TRBJ1-2): DAGVTQSPTHLIKTRGQQVTLRCSPKSGHDTVSWYQQALGQGPQFIFQYYEEEERQRGNFPDRFSGHQFPNYSSELNVNALLLGDSALYLCASRIVDRTLGYTFGSGTRLTVV.

This clone was observed once. V usage is TRBV7-9 and J usage is TRBJ2-5; TRBD1 aligns across 9 bases. This CDR3 has 15 residues. J gave up 4 bases and V 2 bases, and 5 bases lay outside the gene matches. Germline CDR1 and CDR2: SEHNR and FQNEAQ (reference sequence). The CDR3 region is CASSLQDRGGETQYF. CDR3 nucleotides: TGTGCCAGCAGCTTACAGGACAGGGGAGGAGAGACCCAGTACTTC.

V usage is TRBV7-8 and J usage is TRBJ2-7, with D perhaps matching TRBD1 or TRBD2 (5 bases each). Trimming took 7 bases from V and 5 from J, leaving 21 bases between them. CDR3 length equals 15 residues. Germline values: CDR1 SGHVS, CDR2 FQNEAQ. In nucleotides, the CDR3 is TGTGCCAGCACCCAACTCGGGGCTTCCCGGGACGAGCAGTACTTC. Translated: CASTQLGASRDEQYF.

This chain connects TRBV7-2 to TRBJ2-7, with D possibly TRBD2 on 6 matching bases. Per the germline V gene, CDR1 is SGHTA and CDR2 is FQGNSA. This CDR3 has 14 residues. The V gene lost 3 bases and the J gene lost 6 bases, with 15 bases spanning the gap. CDR3 sequence (DNA): TGTGCCAGCAGCTTGACACAGATGGGGGGCGAGCAGTACTTC. It encodes CASSLTQMGGEQYF.

The chain combines TRBV27 with TRBJ2-7; tentative D call: TRBD2 (6 bases). V lost 5 bases and J 5 bases, leaving 19 bases between the germline ends. There are 15 residues in the CDR3. Germline lookup yields CDR1 MNHEY and CDR2 SMNVEV (reference sequence). The CDR3 nucleotides are TGTGCCAGCAGTCCCCGCCCCCGGGAGACCAACGAGCAGTACTTC. Its translation: CASSPRPRETNEQYF.

The chain employs TRBV5-4 and TRBJ1-3; no firm D call. This CDR3 is 15 amino acids long. Germline V gives CDR1 SGHNT, CDR2 YYREEE (reference sequence). The V end was cut by 1 base, the J end by 0 bases, with 8 bases between. Here the CDR3 reads CASSLKGDSGNTIYF. DNA for the CDR3: TGTGCCAGCAGCTTGAAAGGAGACTCTGGAAACACCATATATTTT.

The CDR3 region is CASSPRGRSQETQYF. CDR3 sequence (DNA): TGTGCCAGCAGCCCCCGGGGCAGGAGCCAAGAGACCCAGTACTTC. The chain recombines TRBV6-5 with TRBJ2-5; perhaps D is TRBD1 or TRBD2 (5 bases each). Trimming took off 6 bases at V and 1 base at J, with 15 bases between the two ends. This CDR3 comprises 15 residues. Germline V gene data show CDR1 as MNHEY and CDR2 as SVGAGI.

This clone was counted a few times. This chain uses TRBV7-3 with TRBJ2-5; either TRBD1 or TRBD2 may supply D (6 bases each). The CDR3 runs 13 residues. V lost 5 bases, J lost 5 bases, and 12 bases lay in between. From germline, CDR1 is SGHTA and CDR2 FQGTGA. The CDR3: CASSGGGRETQYF. CDR3 DNA sequence: TGTGCCAGCAGCGGAGGGGGGCGGGAGACCCAGTACTTC.

The chain joins TRBV28 to TRBJ2-4; perhaps D is TRBD1 or TRBD2 (6 bases each). The V gene lost 4 bases and the J gene lost 10 bases, with 17 bases spanning the gap. Germline V CDR1 and CDR2: MDHEN, SYDVKM. The CDR3 is made up of 14 amino acids. The CDR3 nucleotides are TGTGCCAGCAGTTCACCTCAGCAGGGGAGGATTCAGTACTTC. Translating gives CASSSPQQGRIQYF.

The chain employs TRBV3-1 (or the pseudogene TRBV3-2) and TRBJ2-5; TRBD2 matches at 7 bases. The ends lost 2 bases at V and 1 base at J; junction bases unmatched: 4. The CDR3 is made up of 15 amino acids. Germline V gene sequence: CDR1 LGHDT, CDR2 YNNKEL (reference sequence). This CDR3 reads CASSQLAESQETQYF. CDR3 sequence (DNA): TGTGCCAGCAGCCAACTAGCGGAGAGCCAAGAGACCCAGTACTTC.

The V and J genes are TRBV6-5 and TRBJ2-3; TRBD2 aligns across 9 bases. J gave up 5 bases and V 6 bases, and 9 bases lay outside the gene matches. The germline gives CDR1 MNHEY, CDR2 SVGAGI. CDR3 length: 15 amino acids. The CDR3 reads CASSDSGRAIDTQYF. The CDR3 nucleotides are TGTGCCAGCAGCGATAGCGGGAGAGCGATAGATACGCAGTATTTT.

The chain couples TRBV30 to TRBJ1-3, with D tentatively TRBD1 (6 bases). The CDR3 runs 14 residues. The germline V gene encodes CDR1 GTSNPN and CDR2 SVGIG (reference sequence). V dropped 7 bases and J dropped 0 bases, with 13 bases sitting between them. The CDR3 spells CAYDRPSSGNTIYF. CDR3 bases: TGTGCCTACGACAGGCCCAGCTCTGGAAACACCATATATTTT.

The chain uses TRBV6-5 and TRBJ2-1; possible D gene TRBD1, 6 bases. Trimming took 7 bases from V and 0 from J, leaving 13 bases between them. The CDR3 consists of 15 residues. CDR1 is MNHEY and CDR2 is SVGAGI in the germline V gene. CDR3 nucleotides: TGTGCCAGCAAAGGGGGACCATACTCCTACAATGAGCAGTTCTTC. This codes for CASKGGPYSYNEQFF.

V and J are TRBV2 and TRBJ1-4, with D unresolved. Germline V lookup: CDR1 SNHLY, CDR2 FYNNEI. V was pared by 7 bases and J by 6 bases, with 15 bases between. The CDR3 is 14 amino acids. The CDR3 nucleotides are TGTGCCAGCAACAACAGCCCTGAGGATGAAAAACTGTTTTTT. It encodes CASNNSPEDEKLFF.

The rearrangement uses TRBV27 and TRBJ1-1; TRBD1 agrees at 8 bases. V lost 3 bases to trimming and J lost 1 base; unmatched junction nucleotides: 1. Germline loops: CDR1 MNHEY, CDR2 SMNVEV (reference sequence). The CDR3 has 14 residues. CDR3 coding DNA: TGTGCCAGCAGTTTTGGGACAGGGAACACTGAAGCTTTCTTT. The encoded protein is CASSFGTGNTEAFF.

V is TRBV18 and J is TRBJ2-6, with a possible D match to TRBD2 (5 bases). The CDR3 consists of 16 residues. The germline CDR1 and CDR2 sequences are KGHSH and LQKENI. Trimming stripped 6 bases from V and 1 base from J, with 13 bases between. The CDR3: CASSPLEVSGANVLTF. The CDR3 DNA is TGTGCCAGCTCTCCATTGGAGGTATCTGGGGCCAACGTCCTGACTTTC. The complete variable domain, with remaining parts taken from reference TRBV18 and TRBJ2-6, reads NAGVMQNPRHLVRRRGQEARLRCSPMKGHSHVYWYRQLPEEGLKFMVYLQKENIIDESGMPKERFSAEFPKEGPSILRIQQVVRGDSAAYFCASSPLEVSGANVLTFGAGSRLTVL.

This chain links TRBV28 with TRBJ1-5, with a tentative D call TRBD1 (5 bases). V lost 2 bases, J lost 7 bases, and 12 bases lay in between. The CDR3 contains 14 residues. The germline V gene has CDR1 MDHEN and CDR2 SYDVKM. The CDR3 DNA sequence: TGTGCCAGCAGTTTACGTGAGGGGTCCCAGCCCCAGCATTTT. Amino acid sequence: CASSLREGSQPQHF. Full variable domain (outside the CDR3, taken from reference TRBV28 and TRBJ1-5): DVKVTQSSRYLVKRTGEKVFLECVQDMDHENMFWYRQDPGLGLRLIYFSYDVKMKEKGDIPEGYSVSREKKERFSLILESASTNQTSMYLCASSLREGSQPQHFGDGTRLSIL.

The chain joins TRBV7-8 to TRBJ2-7; TRBD2 might be the D (6 bases). The germline CDR1 and CDR2 sequences are SGHVS and FQNEAQ. Deletions cut 1 base from V and 5 bases from J, with 9 bases between. CDR3 length: 13 residues. The CDR3 spells CASSLGGGDEQYF. In nucleotides, the CDR3 is TGTGCCAGCAGCTTAGGAGGCGGGGACGAGCAGTACTTC.

This sequence joins TRBV19 and TRBJ2-3; D not resolved. CDR3 length: 16 residues. CDR1 and CDR2 (germline): LNHDA, SQIVND (reference sequence). The V end lost 1 base, the J end lost 5 bases, and 16 bases lay between the germline ends. The CDR3 DNA is TGTGCCAGTAGTATAGTGCCTACGGGTATCCTAGATACGCAGTATTTT. Amino acids: CASSIVPTGILDTQYF.

This clone has a single count. The chain links TRBV27 to TRBJ2-7, with D tentatively TRBD2 (6 bases). CDR3 length: 15 residues. Germline V gives CDR1 MNHEY, CDR2 SMNVEV (reference sequence). Between the trimmed V and J ends, which lost 6 bases and 3 bases, there was a span of 18 bases. The CDR3 loop reads CASRPAGNQGYEQYF. CDR3 nucleotides: TGTGCCAGCAGGCCAGCGGGTAACCAAGGCTACGAGCAGTACTTC.

This chain links TRBV27 with TRBJ2-3; 10 positions agree with TRBD1. Looked up from germline, CDR1 is MNHEY and CDR2 is SMNVEV (reference sequence). V was pared by 5 bases and J by 6 bases, with 5 bases of the junction left unmatched. The CDR3 is 14 residues long. CDR3 sequence reads: CASSRDRGRDTQYF. CDR3 DNA: TGTGCCAGCAGTCGGGACAGGGGCCGGGATACGCAGTATTTT.

CDR3 in DNA: TGTGCCAGCAGTAAACAGGGGAACACTGAAGCTTTCTTT. Its protein product is CASSKQGNTEAFF. J is TRBJ1-1 and V is TRBV28; the D gene is possibly TRBD1 (6 bases). The CDR3 is made up of 13 amino acids. Germline values: CDR1 MDHEN, CDR2 SYDVKM. The V end was cut by 5 bases, the J end by 1 base, with 8 bases between.

This clone was counted between two and nine times. The gene calls are TRBV5-5 and TRBJ2-7; 7 bases line up with TRBD1. Germline V gene sequence: CDR1 SGHKS, CDR2 YYEKEE (reference sequence). The CDR3 length is 14 residues. The V segment lost 0 bases and the J segment 7 bases; nucleotides outside the gene matches: 7. The DNA of the CDR3 is TGTGCCAGCAGCTTGGACCAGGGGGTAGGGGAGCAGTACTTC. Protein product: CASSLDQGVGEQYF.

The V and J genes are TRBV19 and TRBJ1-2; 7 bases line up with TRBD1. V was clipped by 7 bases and J by 8 bases; unmatched bases: 4. The germline V gene encodes CDR1 LNHDA and CDR2 SQIVND (reference sequence). This CDR3 has 11 amino acids. The chain's CDR3 is CASTTGVGYTF. Here the CDR3 DNA reads TGTGCCAGTACTACAGGGGTCGGCTACACCTTC.

This chain joins TRBV28 and TRBJ2-7, with 8 bases that match TRBD2. The CDR3 contains 13 residues. The germline gives CDR1 MDHEN, CDR2 SYDVKM. V lost 9 bases to trimming and J lost 4 bases; unmatched junction nucleotides: 8. In DNA, the CDR3 is TGTGCCAGTCAGACGGGAGGGCCTTACGAGCAGTACTTC. The encoded protein is CASQTGGPYEQYF. The full variable domain, with the rest looked up from reference TRBV28 and TRBJ2-7, is DVKVTQSSRYLVKRTGEKVFLECVQDMDHENMFWYRQDPGLGLRLIYFSYDVKMKEKGDIPEGYSVSREKKERFSLILESASTNQTSMYLCASQTGGPYEQYFGPGTRLTVT.

The rearrangement joins TRBV28 to TRBJ2-6, with D unresolved. Germline CDR1 MDHEN, CDR2 SYDVKM. V lost 6 bases, J lost 0 bases, and 15 bases lay in between. The CDR3 contains 17 residues. As DNA, the CDR3 is TGTGCCAGCAGCCGATGGCTCCGCAGCTCTGGGGCCAACGTCCTGACTTTC. Translation gives CASSRWLRSSGANVLTF.

V gene TRBV19 combines with J gene TRBJ2-7; TRBD1 matches 7 bases. The CDR3 has 15 residues. V lost 5 bases, J lost 1 base, and 8 bases stayed unmatched. Germline-derived CDR1 and CDR2 are LNHDA and SQIVND (reference sequence). The CDR3 DNA sequence: TGTGCCAGTAGTGTACAGGGGCAGGAGTCCTACGAGCAGTACTTC. It yields the protein CASSVQGQESYEQYF.

This clone was seen once. The genes are TRBV20-1 and TRBJ2-1; D is uncertain. In germline, CDR1 is DFQATT, CDR2 SNEGSKA (reference sequence). The CDR3 is 11 residues long. The CDR3 DNA reads TGCAGGACCGCTCTCATCAATGAGCAGTTCTTC. This sequence encodes CRTALINEQFF.

The V and J genes are TRBV27 and TRBJ1-2; the D is unclear. Trimming stripped 2 bases from V and 5 bases from J, with 15 bases between. CDR1 and CDR2 (germline): MNHEY, SMNVEV (reference sequence). CDR3 length: 15 amino acids. The CDR3 reads CASSLNPAAPYGYTF. The CDR3 DNA is TGTGCCAGCAGTTTAAACCCAGCAGCGCCTTATGGCTACACCTTC.